These T cell receptor beta chains were read from a single sample in a study of T cell repertoires in cytomegalovirus infection. TCRdb reprocessed the reads via MiXCR and lists one record per CDR3 protein. In the table there are 250,000 or so distinct CDR3 sequences, roughly 10% of which are singletons. The sample consisted of PBMCs. These receptor sequences come from a human donor in good health (CMV status not recorded). Some clones in this sample may be carry-over from other donors' samples. CDR3s leave out the opening cysteine and the closing phenylalanine or tryptophan. Each record gives: J gene, V gene, CDR3 protein.

j_gene: TRBJ2-1; v_gene: TRBV4-2; CDR3aa: ASSRGGLAGIYNEQF
j_gene: TRBJ2-2; v_gene: TRBV4-2; CDR3aa: ASNPEAPNTGELF
j_gene: TRBJ2-7; v_gene: TRBV6-2/TRBV6-3; CDR3aa: ATSQSYEQY
j_gene: TRBJ2-4; v_gene: TRBV28; CDR3aa: ASSFGTGQVQY
j_gene: TRBJ1-5; v_gene: TRBV15; CDR3aa: ATSNRDRVVNQPQH
j_gene: TRBJ1-1; v_gene: TRBV5-1; CDR3aa: ASSLDGTGTNEAF
j_gene: TRBJ1-2; v_gene: TRBV12-3/TRBV12-4; CDR3aa: ATLGTAGYT
j_gene: TRBJ2-2; v_gene: TRBV20-1; CDR3aa: SAPLGGNTGELF
j_gene: TRBJ2-1; v_gene: TRBV3-1; CDR3aa: ASSQDVAGYYNEQF
j_gene: TRBJ1-2; v_gene: TRBV7-9; CDR3aa: ASSSRTGKAYGYT
j_gene: TRBJ1-4; v_gene: TRBV2; CDR3aa: ASSNVGTPNEKLF
j_gene: TRBJ1-1; v_gene: TRBV7-2; CDR3aa: ASSPDSYTEAF
j_gene: TRBJ2-3; v_gene: TRBV14; CDR3aa: ASSQQSGLGTQY
j_gene: TRBJ2-2; v_gene: TRBV7-2; CDR3aa: ASSLVAAKGELF
j_gene: TRBJ1-2; v_gene: TRBV20-1; CDR3aa: SARDFRGQGRGSYGYT
j_gene: TRBJ1-6; v_gene: TRBV7-2; CDR3aa: ASSQTASYNSPLH
j_gene: TRBJ1-2; v_gene: TRBV7-2; CDR3aa: ASSLVGQGSYGYT
j_gene: TRBJ1-5; v_gene: TRBV6-6; CDR3aa: ASSYVGQSNQPQH
j_gene: TRBJ2-1; v_gene: TRBV13; CDR3aa: ASSLGSGANEQF
j_gene: TRBJ2-3; v_gene: TRBV7-2; CDR3aa: ASSLAQLAGGITDTQY
j_gene: TRBJ1-1; v_gene: TRBV6-2/TRBV6-3; CDR3aa: ASRFQVNTEAF
j_gene: TRBJ2-7; v_gene: TRBV27; CDR3aa: ASSLLSGSSYEQY
j_gene: TRBJ2-1; v_gene: TRBV7-6; CDR3aa: ASSDGGGAYNEQF
j_gene: TRBJ2-7; v_gene: TRBV6-2/TRBV6-3; CDR3aa: ASSYPGTAIYEQY
j_gene: TRBJ1-1; v_gene: TRBV7-2; CDR3aa: ASSLVALNTEAF
j_gene: TRBJ1-2; v_gene: TRBV7-2; CDR3aa: ASSLGGHNRASYGYT
j_gene: TRBJ1-6; v_gene: TRBV10-3; CDR3aa: AISDEGLTYNSPLH
j_gene: TRBJ1-4; v_gene: TRBV6-1; CDR3aa: ASSIPGQRNEKLF
j_gene: TRBJ1-1; v_gene: TRBV28; CDR3aa: ASRLGTGGVTEAF
j_gene: TRBJ2-5; v_gene: TRBV5-4; CDR3aa: ASSPRTSGGKETQY
j_gene: TRBJ2-2; v_gene: TRBV7-2; CDR3aa: ASSLVSNTGELF
j_gene: TRBJ2-7; v_gene: TRBV7-2; CDR3aa: ASSLASTPYEQY
j_gene: TRBJ1-1; v_gene: TRBV20-1; CDR3aa: SARETGGGTEAF
j_gene: TRBJ1-1; v_gene: TRBV4-3; CDR3aa: ASSQGHPNTEAF
j_gene: TRBJ1-3; v_gene: TRBV12-3/TRBV12-4; CDR3aa: ASSTEDRGSGNTIY
j_gene: TRBJ2-7; v_gene: TRBV23-1; CDR3aa: ASSQSSRGRHYEQY
j_gene: TRBJ1-2; v_gene: TRBV7-2; CDR3aa: ASSSTGGYYGYT
j_gene: TRBJ1-5; v_gene: TRBV28; CDR3aa: ASSWWPTTGSNQPQH
j_gene: TRBJ2-5; v_gene: TRBV7-2; CDR3aa: ASSLAVRGRRETQY
j_gene: TRBJ2-5; v_gene: TRBV20-1; CDR3aa: SGGGGLGQETQY
j_gene: TRBJ1-1; v_gene: TRBV20-1; CDR3aa: SAARWGAINTEAF
j_gene: TRBJ1-5; v_gene: TRBV7-2; CDR3aa: ASSSTRGQPQH
j_gene: TRBJ2-1; v_gene: TRBV7-2; CDR3aa: ASSQGQVNEQF
j_gene: TRBJ1-1; v_gene: TRBV28; CDR3aa: ASTGALNTEAF
j_gene: TRBJ2-7; v_gene: TRBV6-2/TRBV6-3; CDR3aa: ASSYSEGLAYPPYEQY
j_gene: TRBJ2-7; v_gene: TRBV28; CDR3aa: ASSFSLRLAGIYEQY
j_gene: TRBJ2-1; v_gene: TRBV20-1; CDR3aa: SARDPSTSGRREQF